This note documents a single T cell receptor (beta chain) sequence. Diagnosing involved the use of clinical symptoms, serum thyroxine and TRAb, thyroid ultrasound and orbital computed tomography. TCR beta CDR3 regions were amplified from RNA. First-round RT-PCR with HTBI primers amplified the TCR CDR3 region. Via MiXCR, TCRdb re-called the multiplex PCR reads, giving one row per CDR3 protein. Counted here are some 800,000 distinct CDR3 sequences, 38% occurring once; the ten biggest clones make up approximately 8.7%. The data were taken from a study of T cells in Graves' hyperthyroidism and ophthalmopathy. This CDR3 has 12 amino acids. Trimming shortened V by 3 bases and J by 5 bases, and 6 bases separated the two germline ends. Germline V lookup: CDR1 SGDLS, CDR2 YYNGEE.

This rearrangement joins TRBV9 to TRBJ1-3, with D perhaps TRBD1 (5 bases). This TCR came from a man aged 18-30 years with Graves' hyperthyroidism. Sequencing was carried out using blood. The DNA of the CDR3 is TGTGCCAGCAGCGAGGACAGAAACACCATATATTTT. It encodes CASSEDRNTIYF.